Listed below are T cell receptor beta chains from one sample, sequenced in a study of cytomegalovirus exposure and HLA in healthy donors. Repertoires were generated with immunoSEQ multiplex PCR, while TCRdb's copy carries only in-frame clones and drops some. This table has under 300,000 clones, approximately 80% appearing once. Material: PBMCs. These receptors all come from a woman aged 60-70 years in good health and CMV-seropositive. CDR3s leave out the opening cysteine and the closing phenylalanine or tryptophan.

CDR3 length	V gene	J gene	CDR3 protein
11	TRBV10-3	TRBJ1-1	AISADLNTEAF
12	TRBV28	TRBJ2-1	ASRTGGTYNEQF
12	TRBV5-4	TRBJ2-4	ASRSGAQGNIQY
13	TRBV18	TRBJ2-3	ASSLTGTGTDTQY
13	TRBV16	TRBJ1-1	ASSQSFTGNTEAF
10	TRBV29-1	TRBJ1-5	SVGGSNQPQH
12	TRBV6-1	TRBJ2-3	ASSVGGLAGVWY
12	TRBV6-5	TRBJ2-3	ASSSSGGPDTQY
11	TRBV7-8	TRBJ1-2	ASARRLLEGYT
15	TRBV27	TRBJ2-5	ASSPSPWVGVKETQY
11	TRBV6-5	TRBJ2-7	ASGGQGGYEQY
16	TRBV29-1	TRBJ2-2	SVSGTSGRARKTGELF
16	TRBV5-1	TRBJ2-2	ASSTRVPGQLNTGELF
14	TRBV27	TRBJ2-3	ASSNLRLSGGDTQY
10	TRBV18	TRBJ1-1	ASSPVSGEAF
15	TRBV5-4	TRBJ2-1	ASSSYSPRGGGNEQF
11	TRBV4-1	TRBJ2-1	ASSQVGLAGEF
13	TRBV6-5	TRBJ2-1	ASSSDRGSYNEQF
14	TRBV4-1	TRBJ2-2	ASSHSSGTLIGELF
14	TRBV27	TRBJ2-5	ASSPFRGQGRETQY
12	TRBV27	-	ASSGRGQQHEQY
9	TRBV2	TRBJ2-5	ASCLGGTQY
11	TRBV6-5	TRBJ2-3	ASWVAGTDTQY
15	TRBV10-3	TRBJ2-7	AISEPPRLQSSYEQY
13	TRBV5-1	TRBJ2-7	ASSLEAGGSGEQY
10	TRBV18	TRBJ1-1	ASSRGQAEAF
13	TRBV5-1	TRBJ2-3	ASSYDRGSADTQY
13	TRBV7-3	TRBJ2-7	ASSLTTLSSYEQY
12	TRBV4-1	TRBJ1-1	ASSQPPGGTEAF
11	TRBV5-4	TRBJ1-2	ASSSTPNYGYT
18	TRBV4-1	TRBJ2-7	ASSQFLAGGSGRALYEQY
13	TRBV18	TRBJ1-1	ASSPWDRWNTEAF
10	TRBV29-1	TRBJ2-7	SVREVGYEQY
12	TRBV2	TRBJ2-3	ASSLSGRTDTQY
14	TRBV5-6	TRBJ2-3	ASSWDRVDLTDTQY
16	TRBV4-1	TRBJ2-1	ASSQDLWDRGSYNEQF
9	TRBV7-9	TRBJ2-1	ASSLVLEQF
11	TRBV27	TRBJ2-2	ASRDTNTGELF
19	TRBV28	TRBJ1-1	ASSSRAIYRVGGLRGGEAF
12	TRBV9	TRBJ2-7	ASSVGRDSYEQY
13	TRBV4-1	TRBJ1-1	ASSQDPRVRTEAF
13	TRBV2	TRBJ2-7	ASKLELAGSSEQY
14	TRBV5-1	TRBJ2-1	ASSVWTSGSYNEQF
13	TRBV6-1	TRBJ2-2	ATAMGQGNTGELF
14	TRBV5-1	TRBJ2-2	ATKQAGQGNTGELF
12	TRBV28	TRBJ1-1	ASNTVLMNTEAF
13	TRBV5-4	TRBJ1-3	ASSIDQGQGNTIY
13	TRBV28	TRBJ2-7	ASSFIARESYEQY
11	TRBV10-3	TRBJ1-3	AISESSGGALY
12	TRBV28	TRBJ2-5	ASSLTGSGETQY
10	TRBV5-6	TRBJ1-2	ASSPRGTGYT
13	TRBV7-9	TRBJ2-5	ASSLEGTSQETQY
11	TRBV5-1	TRBJ1-2	ASSLAGAGGYT